This TCR beta chain was sequenced during a study of T cells in Graves' hyperthyroidism and ophthalmopathy. Study at large: Before any treatment, at initial diagnosis, peripheral blood was collected.

Researchers took RNA transcripts and amplified the TCR beta CDR3 regions from them. The study used the HTBI primer set for a first-round RT-PCR of the TCR CDR3. TCRdb re-called the multiplex PCR reads through MiXCR, storing one row per CDR3 protein. The repertoire holds 300,000 to 450,000 distinct CDR3 sequences, 14% seen once, with around 20% in the top ten. PBMCs were derived from roughly 10 ml fresh peripheral blood. This clonotype was counted many times. The sample taken for sequencing was blood. The receptor was isolated from a woman aged 25 to 45 with Graves' ophthalmopathy.

The CDR3 protein is CASSLGQSQYF. The DNA of the CDR3 is TGTGCCAGCAGCTTAGGCCAGTCGCAGTATTTT. V is TRBV7-8 and J is TRBJ2-3; D is unclear. Trimming pared 1 base from V and 10 bases from J, leaving 6 bases between. The CDR3 is 11 amino acids. Germline-derived CDR1 and CDR2 are SGHVS and FQNEAQ.